This T cell receptor (beta chain) was documented in a study of blood T cells in healthy people across ages. Study in general: Template switching caught about one barcoded beta molecule for each two T cells. Notes on the study in general: PBMCs were not sorted, which prevented a conclusive comparison of naive versus antigen-experienced cells.

Donors were systemically healthy Caucasian individuals from Russia aged roughly 6 to 100 years. Using a J-beta primer mix together with a sample-barcoded 5' primer, a second PCR was run for roughly 6 to 11 cycles. TCRdb re-derived calls from the 5' RACE reads in MiXCR, one entry per CDR3 protein. The sample has 1.5 million to 2 million distinct CDR3 sequences, around half seen once. The CDR3 is made up of 16 amino acids. Germline V gene lookup returns CDR1 MGHRA and CDR2 YSYEKL. Many counts were recorded for this clonotype. Its antigen is still unknown. The junction does not match germline at one end; this may be a read error.

The receptor comes from a woman between 35 and 50 years old in good health. The sequencing input was blood. V is TRBV4-1 and J is TRBJ2-1; D is undetermined. CDR3 sequence reads: CASSQEGQSSYNEQFF. CDR3 nucleotides: TGTGCCAGCAGCCAAGAAGGCCAGAGCTCCTACAATGAGCAGTTCTTC.